These 10 T cell receptor beta chains came from one sample sequenced in a study. MiXCR was run by TCRdb on the RT-PCR reads, yielding one entry per CDR3 protein. The sample holds approximately 720,000 distinct CDR3 sequences, 14% seen once. Sequencing used memory CD4+ T cells from blood. These receptors were obtained from a female donor in good health, serving as a healthy control.

The V gene is TRBV5-4, the J gene TRBJ2-1; D uncertain. The CDR3 runs 16 residues. V was clipped by 0 bases and J by 0 bases, with 10 bases between them. The germline gives CDR1 SGHNT, CDR2 YYREEE (reference sequence). The CDR3 DNA sequence: TGTGCCAGCAGCTTGGATCCGATTAGCTCCTACAATGAGCAGTTCTTC. This sequence encodes CASSLDPISSYNEQFF.

This clonotype was picked up many times. This chain connects TRBV20-1 to TRBJ2-3, with a weak D call TRBD2 (6 bases). There are 13 residues in the CDR3. Germline-derived CDR1 and CDR2 are DFQATT and SNEGSKA (reference sequence). V lost 6 bases to trimming and J lost 3 bases, with 13 bases between them. The CDR3 coding sequence is TGCAGTGCAAAGCGGGTAGTTACAGATACGCAGTATTTT. Translating gives CSAKRVVTDTQYF.

The CDR3 DNA reads TGTGCCATCGGCAGGGACACCATATATTTT. Translation gives CAIGRDTIYF. The rearrangement links TRBV10-3 to TRBJ1-3; tentatively, D is TRBD1 (5 bases). The germline CDR1 and CDR2 sequences are ENHRY and SYGVKD. This CDR3 spans 10 amino acids. The V end lost 8 bases, the J end lost 8 bases, and 7 bases lay between the germline ends.

In its sample, this clonotype was seen many times. V is TRBV6-5 and J is TRBJ2-1, with 7 bases matching TRBD2. V trimming: 8 bases; J trimming: 1 base; junction bases outside the gene matches: 8. The germline V gene has CDR1 MNHEY and CDR2 SVGAGI. The CDR3 loop spans 15 amino acids. DNA of the CDR3: TGTGCCAGCGCAGAAAGCGGGATTTCCTACAATGAGCAGTTCTTC. It encodes CASAESGISYNEQFF.

This clonotype has just a few counts. V usage is TRBV7-3 and J usage is TRBJ2-1, with 9 nucleotides matching TRBD1. The CDR3 extends over 16 amino acids. CDR1 is SGHTA, CDR2 FQGTGA, per germline. J gave up 7 bases and V 2 bases, and 9 bases lay outside the gene matches. This CDR3 is CASSLASRTGENEQFF. The CDR3 DNA is TGTGCCAGCAGCTTAGCTTCCCGGACAGGGGAAAATGAGCAGTTCTTC.

This clonotype occurred a few times. V and J are TRBV20-1 and TRBJ1-1; D remains ambiguous. Germline CDR1 is DFQATT and CDR2 is SNEGSKA (reference sequence). CDR3 length: 14 residues. V lost 0 bases, J lost 0 bases, and 8 bases lay in between. As DNA, the CDR3 is TGCAGTGCTAGAGATGGTGGATTGAACACTGAAGCTTTCTTT. Protein: CSARDGGLNTEAFF.

This clonotype was counted only a few times. The chain links TRBV9 to TRBJ1-1; tentatively, D is TRBD1 (6 bases). The V end was cut by 0 bases, the J end by 10 bases, with 25 bases between. This CDR3 has 17 amino acids. The germline V gene encodes CDR1 SGDLS and CDR2 YYNGEE. The CDR3 bases are TGTGCCAGCAGCGTAGCTAAGGGCAGGGGTAAGACTCGAGGAGCTTTCTTT. Its protein is CASSVAKGRGKTRGAFF.

This clonotype was detected only a few times. This chain joins TRBV5-1 and TRBJ2-2, with TRBD2 matching over 7 bases. Germline CDR1 and CDR2: SGHRS and YFSETQ. This CDR3 is 15 amino acids long. Trimming took 4 bases from V and 5 from J; bases not matched to a gene: 8. In DNA form, the CDR3 reads TGCGCCAGCAGCCCCCGGGACTACCCTACCGGGGAGCTGTTTTTT. Amino acids: CASSPRDYPTGELFF.

In its sample, this clonotype was seen many times. The V call is TRBV12-3 or TRBV12-4, the J call TRBJ2-4, with 7 nucleotides matching TRBD2. J gave up 1 base and V 6 bases, and 6 bases lay outside the gene matches. CDR3 length: 15 amino acids. CDR3 DNA sequence: TGTGCCAGCAGCGACCGGCGGGGGGCCAAAAACATTCAGTACTTC. As protein: CASSDRRGAKNIQYF.

This clonotype came up a few times. This chain connects TRBV6-2 or TRBV6-3 to TRBJ2-1; 10 positions match TRBD2. The CDR3 loop spans 15 amino acids. In germline, CDR1 is MNHEY, CDR2 SVGEGT. J gave up 5 bases and V 7 bases, and 8 bases lay outside the gene matches. The CDR3 spells CASTRGLATHNEQFF. The CDR3 coding sequence is TGTGCCAGCACTAGGGGACTAGCGACTCACAATGAGCAGTTCTTC.